The rows below give T cell receptor beta chains drawn from one sample of a study of cytomegalovirus exposure and HLA in healthy donors. Profiling relied on immunoSEQ multiplex PCR, and the TCRdb table lists in-frame clones only, not all of them. The table has about 200,000 clones, 70% to 80% seen once. Sequencing used PBMCs. The receptors were sampled from a woman in her 30s in good health and CMV-seropositive. Both conserved end residues are part of each CDR3. Only some rows state a clone size, as once, few, many or a class for expanded clones.

clone size: -; J gene: TRBJ2-5; V gene: TRBV11-2; CDR3 protein: CASSFKETQYF
clone size: -; J gene: TRBJ2-2; V gene: TRBV5-6; CDR3 protein: CASSFLGTAGTGELFF
clone size: once; J gene: TRBJ1-2; V gene: TRBV19; CDR3 protein: CASSPTEIYGYTF
clone size: -; J gene: TRBJ2-7; V gene: TRBV30; CDR3 protein: CAWSPGLRYEQYF
clone size: few; J gene: TRBJ2-5; V gene: TRBV7-8; CDR3 protein: CATSRGSETQYF
clone size: -; J gene: TRBJ1-1; V gene: TRBV6-5; CDR3 protein: CASSLHFADTEAFF
clone size: once; J gene: TRBJ2-1; V gene: TRBV4-3; CDR3 protein: CASSRSGGAYNEQFF
clone size: -; J gene: TRBJ2-1; V gene: TRBV19; CDR3 protein: CASSIWGGTHSADEQFF
clone size: -; J gene: TRBJ2-1; V gene: TRBV2; CDR3 protein: CASRSTSGYSEQFF
clone size: -; J gene: TRBJ2-1; V gene: TRBV5-4; CDR3 protein: CASRPDTSHYNEQFF
clone size: -; J gene: -; V gene: TRBV4-3; CDR3 protein: CASSQDTGTGGNIQYF
clone size: -; J gene: TRBJ2-1; V gene: TRBV5-4; CDR3 protein: CASSRGLAGGSGDEQFF
clone size: -; J gene: TRBJ2-1; V gene: TRBV5-1; CDR3 protein: CASSLAELAGADEQFF
clone size: -; J gene: TRBJ2-3; V gene: TRBV7-2; CDR3 protein: CASSLGGGRADTDTQYF
clone size: -; J gene: TRBJ1-5; V gene: TRBV4-1; CDR3 protein: CASSDNWWGPLFQFLQNQPQHF
clone size: -; J gene: TRBJ1-1; V gene: TRBV2; CDR3 protein: CASSPTGAYTEAFF
clone size: -; J gene: TRBJ1-5; V gene: TRBV6-1; CDR3 protein: CASSGQPNQPQHF
clone size: -; J gene: TRBJ2-7; V gene: TRBV6-1; CDR3 protein: CASSGYNSDRGSYEQYF
clone size: -; J gene: TRBJ1-1; V gene: TRBV6-5; CDR3 protein: CASSTGQNTEAFF
clone size: -; J gene: TRBJ2-1; V gene: TRBV5-4; CDR3 protein: CASSSSGSSYNEQFF
clone size: -; J gene: TRBJ2-7; V gene: TRBV19; CDR3 protein: CASSIAGGSSYEQYF
clone size: -; J gene: TRBJ2-4; V gene: TRBV5-1; CDR3 protein: CASSLGGTSPRNIQYF
clone size: -; J gene: TRBJ2-7; V gene: TRBV7-2; CDR3 protein: CASSSGTSGWDEQYF
clone size: once; J gene: TRBJ2-7; V gene: TRBV9; CDR3 protein: CASSVDAGTEYEQYF
clone size: -; J gene: TRBJ1-3; V gene: TRBV6-1; CDR3 protein: CASSAQGASGNTIYF
clone size: -; J gene: TRBJ2-5; V gene: TRBV7-7; CDR3 protein: CASSPRQGQETQYF
clone size: once; J gene: TRBJ2-1; V gene: TRBV5-1; CDR3 protein: CASSRWSDSYNEQFF
clone size: -; J gene: TRBJ2-3; V gene: TRBV7-8; CDR3 protein: CASSLMSGLANSATQYF
clone size: -; J gene: TRBJ2-7; V gene: TRBV30; CDR3 protein: CAWSPDSPYEQYF
clone size: -; J gene: TRBJ1-2; V gene: TRBV6-4; CDR3 protein: CASSDGPRGNGYTF
clone size: -; J gene: TRBJ1-1; V gene: TRBV11-3; CDR3 protein: CASSPRDGWNTEAFF
clone size: -; J gene: TRBJ1-5; V gene: TRBV14; CDR3 protein: CASSQDTTGKGVCSNQPQHF
clone size: -; J gene: TRBJ2-6; V gene: TRBV7-8; CDR3 protein: CASRYSRSGANVLTF
clone size: few; J gene: TRBJ2-3; V gene: TRBV2; CDR3 protein: CASSERLAESTQYF
clone size: -; J gene: TRBJ1-1; V gene: TRBV5-1; CDR3 protein: CASSPWGTDNTEAFF
clone size: few; J gene: TRBJ2-7; V gene: TRBV13; CDR3 protein: CASSGSRDSHYEQYF
clone size: -; J gene: TRBJ2-1; V gene: TRBV5-1; CDR3 protein: CASSLGGQGPYNEQFF